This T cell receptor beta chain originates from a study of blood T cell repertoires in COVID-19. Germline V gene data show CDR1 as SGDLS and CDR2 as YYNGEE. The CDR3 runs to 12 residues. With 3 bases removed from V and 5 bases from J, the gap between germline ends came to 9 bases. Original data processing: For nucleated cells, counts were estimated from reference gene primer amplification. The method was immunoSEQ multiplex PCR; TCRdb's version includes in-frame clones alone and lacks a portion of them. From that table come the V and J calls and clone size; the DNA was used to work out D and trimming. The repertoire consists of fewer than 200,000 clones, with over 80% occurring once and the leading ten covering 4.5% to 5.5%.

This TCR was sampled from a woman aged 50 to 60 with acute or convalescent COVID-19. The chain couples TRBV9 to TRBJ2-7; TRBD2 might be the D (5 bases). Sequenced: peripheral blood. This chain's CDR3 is CASSGEGDEQYF. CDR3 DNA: TGTGCCAGCAGCGGAGAGGGAGACGAGCAGTACTTC.